The 7 T cell receptor beta chains given below trace back to one sample, sequenced in a study of blood T cell repertoires in COVID-19. Profiled with immunoSEQ multiplex PCR; TCRdb holds only in-frame clones, not every one. The sample shows around 100,000 clones, 80% to 90% of them seen only once. The sequenced material came from peripheral blood. All receptors come from a woman between 50 and 59 years old with acute or convalescent COVID-19.

The rearrangement joins TRBV5-1 to TRBJ1-5, with 8 bases fitting TRBD1. With V trimmed by 1 base and J by 6 bases, 3 bases remained unmatched. The CDR3 contains 14 residues. CDR1 and CDR2 (germline): SGHRS, YFSETQ. The CDR3 region is CASSLTGGGQPQHF. CDR3 nucleotides: TGCGCCAGCAGCTTGACAGGGGGTGGTCAGCCCCAGCATTTT.

This chain joins TRBV19 and TRBJ1-1; TRBD1 agrees at 7 bases. The V gene end was trimmed by 6 bases and the J gene end by 5 bases; junction bases not matched to a gene: 6. From germline, CDR1 is LNHDA and CDR2 SQIVND (reference sequence). The CDR3 extends over 13 amino acids. In DNA form, the CDR3 reads TGTGCCAGTAGCCTGACAGGGAAGACTGAAGCTTTCTTT. Its protein product is CASSLTGKTEAFF.

The V gene is TRBV20-1, the J gene TRBJ2-7, with 9 bases aligning to TRBD2. This CDR3 comprises 16 residues. V lost 3 bases, J lost 0 bases, and 9 bases stayed unmatched. CDR1 is DFQATT, CDR2 SNEGSKA, per germline (reference sequence). The DNA of the CDR3 is TGCAGTGCTAGTGGGGCTAGCGGGACGAGCTCCTACGAGCAGTACTTC. Translated: CSASGASGTSSYEQYF.

The chain uses TRBV6-5 and TRBJ1-4; TRBD1 is a possible D gene (5 bases). V lost 10 bases and J 3 bases, leaving 18 bases between the germline ends. This CDR3 is 15 amino acids long. Germline assignment: CDR1 MNHEY and CDR2 SVGAGI. CDR3 region: CATRALKGPNEKLFF. The CDR3 bases are TGTGCCACCCGGGCCCTGAAGGGGCCTAATGAAAAACTGTTTTTT.

The rearrangement joins TRBV6-5 to TRBJ2-1; TRBD1 is a possible D gene (6 bases). This CDR3 contains 13 residues. Germline values: CDR1 MNHEY, CDR2 SVGAGI. V was clipped by 7 bases and J by 3 bases, with 10 bases between them. CDR3 nucleotide sequence: TGTGCCAGCAAGAAGGACAGCTACAATGAGCAGTTCTTC. Its translation is CASKKDSYNEQFF.

The chain links TRBV4-3 to TRBJ1-1; 7 positions match TRBD1. Germline values: CDR1 LGHNA, CDR2 YSLEER. V was clipped by 0 bases and J by 4 bases; unmatched bases: 8. The CDR3 length is 16 residues. The CDR3 DNA sequence: TGCGCCAGCAGCCAAGATGTGGGCAGGGGGGCCACTGAAGCTTTCTTT. This codes for CASSQDVGRGATEAFF.

V and J are TRBV28 and TRBJ2-3, with D possibly matching TRBD2 (5 bases). The CDR3 is 13 amino acids. With 10 bases removed from V and 3 bases from J, the gap between germline ends came to 14 bases. Looked up from germline, CDR1 is MDHEN and CDR2 is SYDVKM. The CDR3 sequence: CATLRAGTDTQYF. DNA of the CDR3: TGTGCCACCCTCCGGGCGGGTACAGATACGCAGTATTTT.